Following are 28 T cell receptor beta chains from one sample sequenced in a study of shared clonotypes between healthy human individuals. Assay used: immunoSEQ multiplex PCR; TCRdb lists only in-frame clones, some missing. The sample yields more than 850,000 clones, more than 75% seen once. Source material: memory CD4+ T cells from PBMCs. Subset noted: CD45RA-negative fraction. These receptors all come from a man aged 18 to 35 in good health. Some clones in this sample may be carry-over from other donors' samples.

To note about this clone: Other DNA variants within this sample encode the same CDR3. This chain joins TRBV5-4 and TRBJ1-3, with 8 bases that match TRBD1. After removal of 0 bases from V and 0 bases from J, the junction contained 2 bases not matched to a gene. Looked up from germline, CDR1 is SGHNT and CDR2 is YYREEE (reference sequence). CDR3 size: 16 residues. This CDR3 reads CASSLAGTGSGNTIYF. CDR3 bases: TGTGCCAGCAGCTTGGCCGGGACAGGCTCTGGAAACACCATATATTTT.

The chain recombines TRBV10-3 with TRBJ1-3, with a tentative D call TRBD1 (6 bases). V dropped 6 bases and J dropped 4 bases, with 16 bases sitting between them. CDR1 and CDR2 (germline): ENHRY, SYGVKD. This CDR3 has 15 amino acids. CDR3 DNA: TGTGCCATCAGCCAGGGGCAATCGTCCGGAAACACCATATATTTT. It specifies CAISQGQSSGNTIYF.

As for this clone: Within the sample, other DNA sequences also encode this same CDR3. This chain connects TRBV7-3 to TRBJ2-5, with TRBD2 matching 12 bases. The trim removed 3 bases at V and 1 base at J, leaving 0 bases unmatched. Germline CDR1 is SGHTA and CDR2 is FQGTGA. The CDR3 sequence is 15 residues long. The CDR3 region has the DNA TGTGCCAGCAGCTTGGGACTAGCGGGCCAAGAGACCCAGTACTTC. Its protein is CASSLGLAGQETQYF. Supplemented by reference TRBV7-3 and TRBJ2-5, the full variable domain reads GAGVSQTPSNKVTEKGKYVELRCDPISGHTALYWYRQSLGQGPEFLIYFQGTGAADDSGLPNDRFFAVRPEGSVSTLKIQRTERGDSAVYLCASSLGLAGQETQYFGPGTRLLVL.

The V and J genes are TRBV27 and TRBJ2-1; TRBD2 matches 8 bases. This CDR3 contains 16 residues. The germline gives CDR1 MNHEY, CDR2 SMNVEV (reference sequence). J lost 1 base, V lost 3 bases, and 5 bases had no gene match. The DNA of the CDR3 is TGTGCCAGCAGTTTTAACGCGGGAGGTTCCTACAATGAGCAGTTCTTC. It codes for CASSFNAGGSYNEQFF.

This clone was detected only once. This chain connects TRBV30 to TRBJ2-1, with TRBD2 as a possible D gene (5 bases). This CDR3 has 17 residues. CDR1 and CDR2 (germline): GTSNPN, SVGIG (reference sequence). The germline V and J ends were trimmed by 3 bases and 3 bases, with 21 bases remaining between them. The DNA for the CDR3 is TGTGCCTGGAGAGAGGACTCTTCTGCCTACAACTACAATGAGCAGTTCTTC. Protein: CAWREDSSAYNYNEQFF. Full variable domain (remainder filled in from reference TRBV30 and TRBJ2-1): SQTIHQWPATLVQPVGSPLSLECTVEGTSNPNLYWYRQAAGRGLQLLFYSVGIGQISSEVPQNLSASRPQDRQFILSSKKLLLSDSGFYLCAWREDSSAYNYNEQFFGPGTRLTVL.

The chain joins TRBV4-3 to TRBJ1-4; TRBD1 agrees at 11 bases. The CDR3 consists of 16 residues. V was clipped by 0 bases and J by 8 bases; unmatched bases: 5. Per germline, CDR1 LGHNA and CDR2 YSLEER. This CDR3 is CASSQELGQGDEKLFF. CDR3 sequence (DNA): TGCGCCAGCAGCCAAGAGCTGGGACAGGGGGACGAAAAACTGTTTTTT.

The V call is TRBV28, the J call TRBJ1-2, with D uncertain. This CDR3 spans 16 amino acids. Germline V CDR1 and CDR2: MDHEN, SYDVKM. V dropped 5 bases and J dropped 0 bases, with 16 bases sitting between them. The CDR3 bases are TGTGCCAGCAGTCCACCCAGGACGGTAGCTAACTATGGCTACACCTTC. This sequence encodes CASSPPRTVANYGYTF.

The rearrangement links TRBV2 to TRBJ2-3; maybe TRBD1 (6 bases). This CDR3 is built from 14 residues. Germline loops: CDR1 SNHLY, CDR2 FYNNEI. V shed 8 bases and J shed 2 bases, with 14 bases lying between them. CDR3 coding DNA: TGTGCCAGCGGCAAACAGGGATACACAGATACGCAGTATTTT. Translating gives CASGKQGYTDTQYF.

The chain carries TRBV5-6 and TRBJ2-2; 9 positions match TRBD2. CDR1 and CDR2 (germline): SGHDT, YYEEEE. With 6 bases clipped from V and 6 bases from J, the junction kept 12 bases outside the gene matches. This CDR3 spans 16 amino acids. The CDR3 loop is CASTKRLGLAAGELFF. As DNA, the CDR3 is TGTGCCAGCACTAAACGTCTGGGACTAGCCGCCGGGGAGCTGTTTTTT.

Turning to this clone: At the DNA level, this CDR3 is encoded by other sequences in the same sample as well. V gene TRBV9 combines with J gene TRBJ2-4; D is unresolved. Deletions cut 0 bases from V and 1 base from J, with 5 bases between. This CDR3 has 14 amino acids. Germline V gives CDR1 SGDLS, CDR2 YYNGEE. CDR3 sequence (DNA): TGTGCCAGCAGCGTAGATTTGGCCAAAAACATTCAGTACTTC. Amino acids: CASSVDLAKNIQYF.

V and J are TRBV7-9 and TRBJ1-1; D possibly corresponds to TRBD1 (5 bases). This CDR3 spans 13 amino acids. Germline assignment: CDR1 SEHNR and CDR2 FQNEAQ (reference sequence). The V end was cut by 7 bases, the J end by 1 base, with 10 bases between. CDR3 sequence (DNA): TGTGCCAGCACCCGGGGGGAGAACACTGAAGCTTTCTTT. Its translation is CASTRGENTEAFF.

The chain links TRBV7-2 to TRBJ2-7; D gene ambiguous. Per the germline V gene, CDR1 is SGHTA and CDR2 is FQGNSA. The CDR3 has 13 residues. The V gene lost 5 bases and the J gene lost 4 bases, with 12 bases spanning the gap. The CDR3 sequence is CASSHQDGYEQYF. The CDR3 DNA is TGTGCCAGCAGCCACCAGGACGGATACGAGCAGTACTTC. The variable domain in full, completed from reference TRBV7-2 and TRBJ2-7, reads GAGVSQSPSNKVTEKGKDVELRCDPISGHTALYWYRQSLGQGLEFLIYFQGNSAPDKSGLPSDRFSAERTGGSVSTLTIQRTQQEDSAVYLCASSHQDGYEQYFGPGTRLTVT.

This clone was recorded only once. V and J are TRBV5-1 and TRBJ2-5, with D perhaps TRBD2 (5 bases). The CDR3 length is 16 residues. The germline gives CDR1 SGHRS, CDR2 YFSETQ. V lost 1 base and J lost 1, with 14 bases in between. As DNA, the CDR3 is TGCGCCAGCAGCTTGATCGGAGGCAGCCGCCAAGAGACCCAGTACTTC. As protein: CASSLIGGSRQETQYF.

CDR3 loop: CASSLSIRIDTQYF. CDR3 nucleotide sequence: TGTGCCAGCAGCTTAAGCATAAGGATAGATACGCAGTATTTT. The V gene is TRBV5-4, the J gene TRBJ2-3; D remains ambiguous. CDR3 length: 14 amino acids. Trimming left V 2 bases short and J 5 bases short, with 12 bases between. Germline loops: CDR1 SGHNT, CDR2 YYREEE (reference sequence).

The chain links TRBV18 to TRBJ2-1, with 7 bases aligning to TRBD2. V lost 1 base to trimming and J lost 0 bases; unmatched junction nucleotides: 12. In germline, CDR1 is KGHSH, CDR2 LQKENI. This CDR3 is 19 amino acids long. The CDR3 sequence is CASSPLGGLAVSSYNEQFF. The CDR3 coding sequence is TGTGCCAGCTCACCACTAGGTGGGCTAGCGGTAAGCTCCTACAATGAGCAGTTCTTC.

The CDR3 loop is CSVGASDGGEQFF. CDR3 DNA sequence: TGCAGCGTTGGGGCTAGCGACGGGGGTGAGCAGTTCTTC. The chain recombines TRBV29-1 with TRBJ2-1, with D possibly matching TRBD2 (6 bases). Germline CDR1 and CDR2: SQVTM and ANQGSEA. Trimming took 4 bases from V and 9 from J, leaving 16 bases between them. CDR3 length: 13 amino acids.

As to this clone: In the same sample, other DNA sequences code for this CDR3. V and J are TRBV28 and TRBJ1-5; 8 positions agree with TRBD1. The CDR3 extends over 14 amino acids. CDR1 is MDHEN, CDR2 SYDVKM, per germline. V was pared by 6 bases and J by 7 bases, with 8 bases of the junction left unmatched. The CDR3 region is CASRSTGGGQPQHF. CDR3 DNA sequence: TGTGCCAGCAGGTCTACAGGGGGTGGACAGCCCCAGCATTTT.

The chain links TRBV5-1 to TRBJ1-3; possible D gene TRBD1, 5 bases. V dropped 4 bases and J dropped 6 bases, with 14 bases sitting between them. The CDR3 is 14 amino acids. Germline CDR1 SGHRS, CDR2 YFSETQ. The CDR3 sequence: CASSPSEGANTIYF. In DNA form, the CDR3 reads TGCGCCAGCAGCCCCTCGGAAGGGGCAAACACCATATATTTT.

This chain connects TRBV19 to TRBJ2-1; D is perhaps TRBD1 or TRBD2 (5 bases each). V lost 5 bases and J lost 9, with 17 bases in between. Germline loops: CDR1 LNHDA, CDR2 SQIVND (reference sequence). This CDR3 comprises 14 residues. The CDR3 reads CASSGRGRRSEQFF. CDR3 bases: TGTGCCAGTAGTGGCCGGGGACGGCGAAGTGAGCAGTTCTTC.

V and J are TRBV7-3 and TRBJ2-7, with D uncertain. Between the trimmed V and J ends, which lost 2 bases and 7 bases, there was a span of 12 bases. The CDR3 totals 13 residues. Germline CDR1 reads SGHTA; CDR2 reads FQGTGA. The CDR3 reads CASSLGPGREQYF. For the CDR3, the DNA is TGTGCCAGCAGCTTAGGACCGGGTCGGGAGCAGTACTTC.

This clone was seen only once. The identical CDR3 is also encoded by other nucleotide sequences in the sample. The V gene is TRBV19, the J gene TRBJ1-1; TRBD1 is a possible D gene (5 bases). CDR3 size: 13 residues. Germline CDR1 reads LNHDA; CDR2 reads SQIVND (reference sequence). The V gene lost 3 bases and the J gene lost 4 bases, with 9 bases spanning the gap. CDR3 nucleotide sequence: TGTGCCAGTAGTATTTTGGGGGGCACTGAAGCTTTCTTT. Translation gives CASSILGGTEAFF. Filled out from reference TRBV19 and TRBJ1-1, the complete variable domain reads DGGITQSPKYLFRKEGQNVTLSCEQNLNHDAMYWYRQDPGQGLRLIYYSQIVNDFQKGDIAEGYSVSREKKESFPLTVTSAQKNPTAFYLCASSILGGTEAFFGQGTRLTVV.

This clone was seen more than once but under ten times. This chain uses TRBV10-3 with TRBJ2-5, with 9 bases lining up with TRBD1. Germline V gives CDR1 ENHRY, CDR2 SYGVKD. The length of the CDR3 is 15 residues. The V segment lost 4 bases and the J segment 5 bases; nucleotides outside the gene matches: 8. CDR3 bases: TGTGCCATCAGTGCATACAGGGGGCGCGGTGAGACCCAGTACTTC. It codes for CAISAYRGRGETQYF.

The genes are TRBV7-9 and TRBJ2-3; D not resolved. There are 15 residues in the CDR3. Germline values: CDR1 SEHNR, CDR2 FQNEAQ (reference sequence). Trimming shortened V by 5 bases and J by 5 bases, and 17 bases separated the two germline ends. CDR3 DNA: TGTGCCAGCAGCAAAAGGGATTCGGTGCGAGATACGCAGTATTTT. Its translation is CASSKRDSVRDTQYF.

J is TRBJ2-3 and V is TRBV28, with D hard to call. In germline, CDR1 is MDHEN, CDR2 SYDVKM. The CDR3 is 11 residues long. V was trimmed by 7 bases and J by 7 bases, leaving 9 bases between them. The CDR3 here is CASIRGNTQYF. CDR3 in DNA: TGTGCCAGCATCCGTGGGAATACGCAGTATTTT.

The chain couples TRBV13 to TRBJ2-5, with 10 positions matching TRBD2. The tail of the sequence fits TRBJ2-7 better, so the J call may be wrong. This CDR3 comprises 17 residues. The V gene's germline CDR1 is PRHDT and CDR2 FYEKMQ (reference sequence). CDR3 DNA sequence: TGTGCCAGCAGCTTAGGCTTCCTAGCGGGAGCTAGCTACGAGCAGTACTTC. It yields the protein CASSLGFLAGASYEQYF.

The V gene is TRBV4-1, the J gene TRBJ2-7, with TRBD1 matching over 7 bases. Per germline, CDR1 MGHRA and CDR2 YSYEKL. J lost 3 bases, V lost 2 bases, and 7 bases had no gene match. The CDR3 is made up of 15 amino acids. DNA of the CDR3: TGCGCCAGCAGCCAACTTTTTACAGGGGTCTACGAGCAGTACTTC. Translated: CASSQLFTGVYEQYF.

A few counts support this clone. This chain links TRBV28 with TRBJ1-2; D gene uncertain. This CDR3 comprises 12 residues. V lost 6 bases to trimming and J lost 6 bases, with 11 bases between them. The V gene's germline CDR1 is MDHEN and CDR2 SYDVKM. Here the CDR3 reads CASRRPIHGYTF. In DNA, the CDR3 is TGTGCCAGCAGGCGACCAATCCATGGCTACACCTTC.

The chain joins TRBV6-6 to TRBJ2-1, with 9 bases identical to TRBD1. J lost 7 bases, V lost 2 bases, and 9 bases had no gene match. Germline CDR1 and CDR2: MNHNY and SVGAGI (reference sequence). This CDR3 comprises 16 residues. CDR3 DNA sequence: TGTGCCAGCAGTTACGGTCGCCCGACAGGGGGAAATGAGCAGTTCTTC. This encodes CASSYGRPTGGNEQFF.